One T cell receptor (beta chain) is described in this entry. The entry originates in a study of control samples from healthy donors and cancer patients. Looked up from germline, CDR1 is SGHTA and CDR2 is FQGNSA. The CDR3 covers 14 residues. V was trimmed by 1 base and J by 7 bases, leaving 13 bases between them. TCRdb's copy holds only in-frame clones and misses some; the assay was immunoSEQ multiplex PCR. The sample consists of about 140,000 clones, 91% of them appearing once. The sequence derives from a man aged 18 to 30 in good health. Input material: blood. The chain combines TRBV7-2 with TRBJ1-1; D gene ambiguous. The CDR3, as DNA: TGTGCCAGCAGCTTAGAGGTTGGGAACGGTGAAGCTTTCTTT. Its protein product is CASSLEVGNGEAFF.